This T cell receptor (beta chain) was sequenced in a study of blood T cell repertoires in COVID-19. The overall study: Material from acute and convalescent COVID-19 was sourced from the United States, Italy and Spain.

In the authors' methods: Amplification from reference gene primers served as the basis for estimated nucleated cell counts. TCRdb's copy holds only in-frame clones and misses some; the assay was immunoSEQ multiplex PCR. The DNA gave D and trimming, while V, J and clone size come from that table. Of 300,000 to 450,000 clones in the sample, more than 65% are singletons; the top ten hold 1.1%. This CDR3 comprises 16 residues. The J segment lost 7 bases and the V segment lost 4 bases, leaving 10 bases of the junction unmatched. Germline lookup yields CDR1 SGHNT and CDR2 YYREEE (reference sequence). The V and J genes are TRBV5-4 and TRBJ2-7, with TRBD2 matching 14 bases. The material sequenced was peripheral blood. This clonotype was sampled from a human donor with acute or convalescent COVID-19. The donor label of this sample is uncertain. The CDR3 DNA reads TGTGCCAGCAGCGAGGGACTAGCGGGGGCCCGGGTGGAGCAGTACTTC. Translating gives CASSEGLAGARVEQYF. Supplemented by reference TRBV5-4 and TRBJ2-7, the full variable domain reads ETGVTQSPTHLIKTRGQQVTLRCSSQSGHNTVSWYQQALGQGPQFIFQYYREEENGRGNFPPRFSGLQFPNYSSELNVNALELDDSALYLCASSEGLAGARVEQYFGPGTRLTVT.